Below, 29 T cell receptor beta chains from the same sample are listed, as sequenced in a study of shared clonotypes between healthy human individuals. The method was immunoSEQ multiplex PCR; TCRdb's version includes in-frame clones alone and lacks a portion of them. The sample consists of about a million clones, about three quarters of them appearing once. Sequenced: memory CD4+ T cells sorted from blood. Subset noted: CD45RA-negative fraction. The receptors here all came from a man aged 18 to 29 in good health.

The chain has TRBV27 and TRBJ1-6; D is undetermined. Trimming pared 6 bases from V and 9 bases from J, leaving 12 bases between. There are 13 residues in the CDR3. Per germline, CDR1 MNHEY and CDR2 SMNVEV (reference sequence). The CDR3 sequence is CASSPFRSSPLHF. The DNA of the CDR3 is TGTGCCAGCAGCCCCTTTCGAAGTTCACCCCTCCACTTT.

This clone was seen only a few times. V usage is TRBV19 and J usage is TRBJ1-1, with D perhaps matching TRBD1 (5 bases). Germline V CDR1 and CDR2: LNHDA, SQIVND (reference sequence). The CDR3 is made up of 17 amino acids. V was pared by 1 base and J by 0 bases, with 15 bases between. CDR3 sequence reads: CASSIGGAGRLNTEAFF. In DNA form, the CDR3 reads TGTGCCAGTAGTATAGGAGGCGCGGGGCGCTTGAACACTGAAGCTTTCTTT.

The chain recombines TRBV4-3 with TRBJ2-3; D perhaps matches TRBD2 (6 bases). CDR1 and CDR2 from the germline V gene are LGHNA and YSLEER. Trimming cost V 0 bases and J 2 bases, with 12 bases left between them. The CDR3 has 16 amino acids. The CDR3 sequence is CASSQDLARDTDTQYF. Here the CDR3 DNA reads TGCGCCAGCAGCCAAGATCTAGCGCGTGACACAGATACGCAGTATTTT.

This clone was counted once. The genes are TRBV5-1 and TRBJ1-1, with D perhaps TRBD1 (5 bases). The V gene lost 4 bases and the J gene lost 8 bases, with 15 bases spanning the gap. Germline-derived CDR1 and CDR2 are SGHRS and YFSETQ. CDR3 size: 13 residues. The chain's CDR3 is CASSRGPSKEAFF. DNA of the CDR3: TGCGCCAGCAGCAGGGGACCCAGCAAGGAAGCTTTCTTT.

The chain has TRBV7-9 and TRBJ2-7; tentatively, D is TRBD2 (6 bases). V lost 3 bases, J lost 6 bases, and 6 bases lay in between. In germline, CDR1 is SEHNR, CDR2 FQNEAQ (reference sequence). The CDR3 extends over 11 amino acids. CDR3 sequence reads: CASSLTSEQYF. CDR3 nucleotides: TGTGCCAGCAGCTTGACTAGCGAGCAGTACTTC.

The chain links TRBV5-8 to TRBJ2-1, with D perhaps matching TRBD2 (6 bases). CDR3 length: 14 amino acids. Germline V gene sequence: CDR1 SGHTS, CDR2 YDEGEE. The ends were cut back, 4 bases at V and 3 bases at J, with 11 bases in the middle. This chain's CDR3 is CASSPRDLYNEQFF. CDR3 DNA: TGTGCCAGCAGCCCGCGGGACCTCTACAATGAGCAGTTCTTC.

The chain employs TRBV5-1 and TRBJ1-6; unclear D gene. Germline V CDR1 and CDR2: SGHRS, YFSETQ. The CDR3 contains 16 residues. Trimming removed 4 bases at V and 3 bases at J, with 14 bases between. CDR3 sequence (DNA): TGCGCCAGCAGCGTCTCGCCAGATCTCTATAATTCACCCCTCCACTTT. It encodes CASSVSPDLYNSPLHF. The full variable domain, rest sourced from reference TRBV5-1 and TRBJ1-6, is KAGVTQTPRYLIKTRGQQVTLSCSPISGHRSVSWYQQTPGQGLQFLFEYFSETQRNKGNFPGRFSGRQFSNSRSEMNVSTLELGDSALYLCASSVSPDLYNSPLHFGNGTRLTVT.

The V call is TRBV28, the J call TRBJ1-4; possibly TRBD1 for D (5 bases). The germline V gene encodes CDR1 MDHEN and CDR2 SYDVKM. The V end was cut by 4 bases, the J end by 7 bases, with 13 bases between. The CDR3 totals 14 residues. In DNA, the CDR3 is TGTGCCAGCAGTTCGGGGGGGTTAGGTGAAAAACTGTTTTTT. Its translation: CASSSGGLGEKLFF.

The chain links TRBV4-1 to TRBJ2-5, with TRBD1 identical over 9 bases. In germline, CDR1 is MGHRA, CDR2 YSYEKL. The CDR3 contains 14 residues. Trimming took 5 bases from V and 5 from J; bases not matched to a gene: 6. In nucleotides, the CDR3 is TGCGCCAGCAGCTTACAGGGGGCGTGGGAGACCCAGTACTTC. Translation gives CASSLQGAWETQYF.

CDR3 nucleotide sequence: TGTGCCAGTAGTACCTCCTGGACAGGGACCTACGAGCAGTACTTC. Its translation is CASSTSWTGTYEQYF. The chain links TRBV19 to TRBJ2-7; 8 nucleotides align to TRBD1. This CDR3 region has 15 residues. With 4 bases clipped from V and 2 bases from J, the junction kept 7 bases outside the gene matches. Germline CDR1 LNHDA, CDR2 SQIVND (reference sequence). Filled out from reference TRBV19 and TRBJ2-7, the complete variable domain reads DGGITQSPKYLFRKEGQNVTLSCEQNLNHDAMYWYRQDPGQGLRLIYYSQIVNDFQKGDIAEGYSVSREKKESFPLTVTSAQKNPTAFYLCASSTSWTGTYEQYFGPGTRLTVT.

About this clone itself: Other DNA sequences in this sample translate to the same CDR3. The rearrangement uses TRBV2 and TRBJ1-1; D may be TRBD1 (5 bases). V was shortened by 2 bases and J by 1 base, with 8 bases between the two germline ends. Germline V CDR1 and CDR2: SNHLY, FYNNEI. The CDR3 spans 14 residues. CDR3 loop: CASSEQGGNTEAFF. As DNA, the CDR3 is TGTGCCAGCAGTGAACAGGGAGGGAACACTGAAGCTTTCTTT.

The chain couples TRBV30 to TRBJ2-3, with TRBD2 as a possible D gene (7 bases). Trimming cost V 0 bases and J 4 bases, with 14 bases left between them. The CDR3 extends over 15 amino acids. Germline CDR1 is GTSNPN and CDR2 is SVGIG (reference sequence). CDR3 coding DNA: TGTGCCTGGAGTGTAGGGGGGGCGGGATCAGATACGCAGTATTTT. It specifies CAWSVGGAGSDTQYF. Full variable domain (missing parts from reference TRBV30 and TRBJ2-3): SQTIHQWPATLVQPVGSPLSLECTVEGTSNPNLYWYRQAAGRGLQLLFYSVGIGQISSEVPQNLSASRPQDRQFILSSKKLLLSDSGFYLCAWSVGGAGSDTQYFGPGTRLTVL.

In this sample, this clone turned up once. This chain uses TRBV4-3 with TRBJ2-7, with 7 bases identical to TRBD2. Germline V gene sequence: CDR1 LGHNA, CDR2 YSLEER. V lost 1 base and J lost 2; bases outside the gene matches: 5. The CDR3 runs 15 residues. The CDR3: CASSQVVAGAYEQYF. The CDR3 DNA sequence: TGCGCCAGCAGCCAAGTCGTTGCGGGAGCCTACGAGCAGTACTTC.

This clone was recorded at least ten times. Here the CDR3 reads CASIISGVNSPLHF. The CDR3 nucleotides are TGTGCCAGCATTATCTCGGGGGTTAATTCACCCCTCCACTTT. The rearrangement joins TRBV2 to TRBJ1-6, with TRBD1 as a possible D gene (5 bases). The length of the CDR3 is 14 residues. Germline-derived CDR1 and CDR2 are SNHLY and FYNNEI. The germline V and J ends were trimmed by 7 bases and 6 bases, with 13 bases remaining between them.

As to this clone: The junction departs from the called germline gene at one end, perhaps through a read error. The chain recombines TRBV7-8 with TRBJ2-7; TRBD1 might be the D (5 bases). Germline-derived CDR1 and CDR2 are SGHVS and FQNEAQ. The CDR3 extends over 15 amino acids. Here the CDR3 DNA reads TGTGCCAGCAACTTAGGGGTTCCCAGACCCCCCGAGCAGTACTTC. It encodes CASNLGVPRPPEQYF.

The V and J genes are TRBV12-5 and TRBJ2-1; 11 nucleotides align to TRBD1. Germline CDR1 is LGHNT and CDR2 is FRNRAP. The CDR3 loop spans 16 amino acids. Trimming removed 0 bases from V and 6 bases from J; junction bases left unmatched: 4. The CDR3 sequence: CASGLVLGTGGNEQFF. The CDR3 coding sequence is TGTGCTAGTGGTTTGGTACTGGGGACAGGGGGCAATGAGCAGTTCTTC.

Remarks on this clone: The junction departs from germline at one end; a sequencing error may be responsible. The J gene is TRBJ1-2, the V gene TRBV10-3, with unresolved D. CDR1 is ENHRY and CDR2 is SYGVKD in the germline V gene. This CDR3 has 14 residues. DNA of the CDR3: TGTGCCAGCAGTCGGACGGCCGCTAACTATGGCTACACCTTC. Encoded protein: CASSRTAANYGYTF.

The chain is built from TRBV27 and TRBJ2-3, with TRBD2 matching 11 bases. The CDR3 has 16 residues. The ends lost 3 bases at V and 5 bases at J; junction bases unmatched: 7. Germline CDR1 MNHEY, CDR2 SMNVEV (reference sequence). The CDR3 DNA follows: TGTGCCAGCAGTTTTTCCTTGCTAGCGGGGGGAGATACGCAGTATTTT. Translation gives CASSFSLLAGGDTQYF.

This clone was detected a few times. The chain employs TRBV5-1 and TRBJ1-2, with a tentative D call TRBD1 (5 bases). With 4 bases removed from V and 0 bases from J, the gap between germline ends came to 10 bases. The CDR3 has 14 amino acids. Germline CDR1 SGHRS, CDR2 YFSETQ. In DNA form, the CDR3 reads TGCGCCAGCAGCCGGGACGGAGCTAACTATGGCTACACCTTC. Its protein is CASSRDGANYGYTF.

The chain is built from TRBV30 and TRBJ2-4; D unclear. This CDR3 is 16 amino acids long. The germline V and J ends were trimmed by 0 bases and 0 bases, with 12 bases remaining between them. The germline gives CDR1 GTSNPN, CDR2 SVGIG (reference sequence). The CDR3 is CAWSVRSGLAKNIQYF. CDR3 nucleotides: TGTGCCTGGAGTGTACGTTCGGGCCTAGCCAAAAACATTCAGTACTTC.

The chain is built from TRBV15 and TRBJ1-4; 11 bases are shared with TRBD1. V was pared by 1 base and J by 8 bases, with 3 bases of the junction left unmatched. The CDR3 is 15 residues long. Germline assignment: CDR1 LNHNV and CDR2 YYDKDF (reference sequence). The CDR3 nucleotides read TGTGCCACCAGCAGAGGGACAGGGGGCGAAGAAAAACTGTTTTTT. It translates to CATSRGTGGEEKLFF. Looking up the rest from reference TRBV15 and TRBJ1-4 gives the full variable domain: DAMVIQNPRYQVTQFGKPVTLSCSQTLNHNVMYWYQQKSSQAPKLLFHYYDKDFNNEADTPDNFQSRRPNTSFCFLDIRSPGLGDTAMYLCATSRGTGGEEKLFFGSGTQLSVL.

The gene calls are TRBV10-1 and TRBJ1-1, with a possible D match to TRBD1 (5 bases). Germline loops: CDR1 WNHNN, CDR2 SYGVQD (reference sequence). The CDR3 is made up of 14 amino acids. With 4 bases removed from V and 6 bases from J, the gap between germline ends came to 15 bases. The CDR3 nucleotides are TGCGCCAGCAGTGCGAGGGACCTGGGGGCTGAAGCTTTCTTT. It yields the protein CASSARDLGAEAFF.

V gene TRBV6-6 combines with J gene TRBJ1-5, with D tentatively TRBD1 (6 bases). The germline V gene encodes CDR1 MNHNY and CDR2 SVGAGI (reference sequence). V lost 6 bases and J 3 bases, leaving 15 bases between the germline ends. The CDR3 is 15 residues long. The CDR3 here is CASRADRTDNQPQHF. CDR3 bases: TGTGCCAGCAGGGCCGACAGGACAGACAATCAGCCCCAGCATTTT.

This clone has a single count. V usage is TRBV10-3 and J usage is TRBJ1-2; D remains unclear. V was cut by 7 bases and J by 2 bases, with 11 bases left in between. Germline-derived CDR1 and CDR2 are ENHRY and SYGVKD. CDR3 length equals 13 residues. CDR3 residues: CAINAEGNYGYTF. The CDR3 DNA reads TGTGCCATCAACGCGGAAGGGAACTATGGCTACACCTTC.

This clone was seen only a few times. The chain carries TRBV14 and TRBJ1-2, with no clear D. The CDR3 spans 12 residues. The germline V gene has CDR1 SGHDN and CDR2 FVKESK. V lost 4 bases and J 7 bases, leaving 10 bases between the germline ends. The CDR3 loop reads CASSRYLGGYTF. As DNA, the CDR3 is TGTGCCAGCAGCCGCTATTTAGGTGGCTACACCTTC.

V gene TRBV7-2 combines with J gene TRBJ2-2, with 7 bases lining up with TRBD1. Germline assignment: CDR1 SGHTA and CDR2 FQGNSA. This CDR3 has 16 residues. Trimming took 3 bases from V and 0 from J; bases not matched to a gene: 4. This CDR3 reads CASSFSQGPNTGELFF. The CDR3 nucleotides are TGTGCCAGCAGCTTTTCACAGGGGCCGAACACCGGGGAGCTGTTTTTT. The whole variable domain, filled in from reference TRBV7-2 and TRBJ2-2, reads GAGVSQSPSNKVTEKGKDVELRCDPISGHTALYWYRQSLGQGLEFLIYFQGNSAPDKSGLPSDRFSAERTGGSVSTLTIQRTQQEDSAVYLCASSFSQGPNTGELFFGEGSRLTVL.

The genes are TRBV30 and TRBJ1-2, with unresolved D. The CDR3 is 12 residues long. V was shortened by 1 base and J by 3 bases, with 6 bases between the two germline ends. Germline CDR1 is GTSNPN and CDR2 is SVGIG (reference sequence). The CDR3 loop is CAWSAGYYGYTF. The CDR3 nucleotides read TGTGCCTGGAGTGCGGGATACTATGGCTACACCTTC.

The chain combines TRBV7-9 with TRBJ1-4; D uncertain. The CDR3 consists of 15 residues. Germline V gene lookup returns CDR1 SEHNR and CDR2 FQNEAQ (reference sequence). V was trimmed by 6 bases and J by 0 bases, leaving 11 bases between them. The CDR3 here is CASSVDLATNEKLFF. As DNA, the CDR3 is TGTGCCAGCAGTGTGGACCTTGCAACTAATGAAAAACTGTTTTTT.

The CDR3 coding sequence is TGTGCCAGTATCCAACTGGGACAGGCGAACACTGAAGCTTTCTTT. This codes for CASIQLGQANTEAFF. The chain links TRBV19 to TRBJ1-1; 8 positions agree with TRBD1. The CDR3 covers 15 residues. The germline V gene has CDR1 LNHDA and CDR2 SQIVND (reference sequence). After removal of 7 bases from V and 1 base from J, the junction contained 8 bases not matched to a gene.